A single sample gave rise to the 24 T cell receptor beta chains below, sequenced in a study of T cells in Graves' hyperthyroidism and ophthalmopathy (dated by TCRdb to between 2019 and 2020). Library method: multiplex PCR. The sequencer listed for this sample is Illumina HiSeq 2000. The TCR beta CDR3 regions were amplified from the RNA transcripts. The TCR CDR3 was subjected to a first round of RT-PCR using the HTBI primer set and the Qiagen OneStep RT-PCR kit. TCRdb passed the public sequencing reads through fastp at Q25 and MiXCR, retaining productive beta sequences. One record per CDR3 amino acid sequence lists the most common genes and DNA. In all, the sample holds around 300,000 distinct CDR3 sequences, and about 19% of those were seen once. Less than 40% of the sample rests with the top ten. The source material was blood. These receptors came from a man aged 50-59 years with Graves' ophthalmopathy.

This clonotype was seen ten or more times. In DNA form, the CDR3 reads TGTGCCAGCTCAGAAACAGGGGCCTACGAGCAGTACTTC. As protein: CASSETGAYEQYF. This chain joins TRBV18 and TRBJ2-7; 7 nucleotides agree with TRBD1. The CDR3 totals 13 residues. With 5 bases clipped from V and 2 bases from J, the junction kept 3 bases outside the gene matches. CDR1 is KGHSH and CDR2 is LQKENI in the germline V gene. Variable domain in full (rest from reference TRBV18 and TRBJ2-7): NAGVMQNPRHLVRRRGQEARLRCSPMKGHSHVYWYRQLPEEGLKFMVYLQKENIIDESGMPKERFSAEFPKEGPSILRIQQVVRGDSAAYFCASSETGAYEQYFGPGTRLTVT.

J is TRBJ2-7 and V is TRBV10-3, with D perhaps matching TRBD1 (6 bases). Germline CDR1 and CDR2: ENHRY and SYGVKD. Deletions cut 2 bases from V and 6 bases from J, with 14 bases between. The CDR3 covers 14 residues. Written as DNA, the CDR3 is TGTGCCATCAGTGAGGCAGGGGACCATCGCGAGCAGTACTTC. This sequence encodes CAISEAGDHREQYF.

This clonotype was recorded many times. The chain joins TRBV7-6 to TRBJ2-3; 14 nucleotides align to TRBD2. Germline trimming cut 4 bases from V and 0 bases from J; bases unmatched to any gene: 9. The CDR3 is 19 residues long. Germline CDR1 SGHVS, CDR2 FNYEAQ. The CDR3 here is CASSWAGTSGSYSTDTQYF. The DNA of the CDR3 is TGTGCCAGCAGCTGGGCCGGGACTAGCGGGAGTTATAGCACAGATACGCAGTATTTT. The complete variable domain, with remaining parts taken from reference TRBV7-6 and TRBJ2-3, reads GAGVSQSPRYKVTKRGQDVALRCDPISGHVSLYWYRQALGQGPEFLTYFNYEAQQDKSGLPNDRFSAERPEGSISTLTIQRTEQRDSAMYRCASSWAGTSGSYSTDTQYFGPGTRLTVL.

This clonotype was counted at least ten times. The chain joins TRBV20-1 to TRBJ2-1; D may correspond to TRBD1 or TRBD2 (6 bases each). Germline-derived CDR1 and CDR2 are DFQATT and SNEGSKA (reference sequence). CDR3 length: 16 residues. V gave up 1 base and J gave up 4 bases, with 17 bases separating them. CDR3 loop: CSARAPGARGYNEQFF. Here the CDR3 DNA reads TGCAGTGCTAGAGCGCCGGGGGCCAGGGGTTACAATGAGCAGTTCTTC.

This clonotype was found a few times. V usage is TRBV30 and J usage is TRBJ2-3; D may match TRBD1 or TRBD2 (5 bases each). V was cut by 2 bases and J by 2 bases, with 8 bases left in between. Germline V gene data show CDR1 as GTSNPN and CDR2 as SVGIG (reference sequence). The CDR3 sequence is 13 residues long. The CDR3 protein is CAWSRDATDTQYF. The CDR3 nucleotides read TGTGCCTGGAGTCGGGACGCCACAGATACGCAGTATTTT.

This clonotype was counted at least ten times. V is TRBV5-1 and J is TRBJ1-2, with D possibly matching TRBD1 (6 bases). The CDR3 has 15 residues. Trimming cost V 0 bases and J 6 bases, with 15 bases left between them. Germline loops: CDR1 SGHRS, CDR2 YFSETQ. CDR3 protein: CASSLVSPGVHGYTF. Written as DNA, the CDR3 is TGCGCCAGCAGCTTGGTGTCCCCAGGGGTGCATGGCTACACCTTC.

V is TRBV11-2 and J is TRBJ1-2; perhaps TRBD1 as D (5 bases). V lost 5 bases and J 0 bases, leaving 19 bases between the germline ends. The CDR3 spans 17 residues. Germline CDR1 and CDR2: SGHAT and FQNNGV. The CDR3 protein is CASSPFLAGGANYGYTF. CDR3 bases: TGTGCCAGCAGCCCATTCCTCGCGGGGGGAGCTAACTATGGCTACACCTTC.

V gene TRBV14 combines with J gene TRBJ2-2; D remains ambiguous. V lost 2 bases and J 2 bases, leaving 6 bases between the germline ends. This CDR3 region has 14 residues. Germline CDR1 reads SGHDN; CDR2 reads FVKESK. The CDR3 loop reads CASSQNTNTGELFF. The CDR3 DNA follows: TGTGCCAGCAGCCAAAACACCAACACCGGGGAGCTGTTTTTT.

The CDR3 here is CASSLDTKPQETQYF. The CDR3 DNA sequence: TGCGCCAGCAGCCTGGACACGAAGCCGCAAGAGACCCAGTACTTC. This chain links TRBV5-1 with TRBJ2-5; tentatively, D is TRBD1 (5 bases). Per germline, CDR1 SGHRS and CDR2 YFSETQ. Trimming removed 4 bases from V and 2 bases from J, with 15 bases in between. The CDR3 consists of 15 residues.

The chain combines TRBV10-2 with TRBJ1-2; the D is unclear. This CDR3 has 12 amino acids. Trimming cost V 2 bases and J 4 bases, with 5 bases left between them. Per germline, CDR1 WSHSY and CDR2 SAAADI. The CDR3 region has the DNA TGCGCCAGCAGTGAGACCCCCTATGGCTACACCTTC. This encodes CASSETPYGYTF.

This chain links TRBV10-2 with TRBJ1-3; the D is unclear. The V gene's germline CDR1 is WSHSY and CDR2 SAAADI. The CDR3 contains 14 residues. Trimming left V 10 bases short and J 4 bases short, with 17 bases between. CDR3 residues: CATSRSGLGNTIYF. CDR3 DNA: TGCGCCACTAGTCGATCCGGATTGGGAAACACCATATATTTT.

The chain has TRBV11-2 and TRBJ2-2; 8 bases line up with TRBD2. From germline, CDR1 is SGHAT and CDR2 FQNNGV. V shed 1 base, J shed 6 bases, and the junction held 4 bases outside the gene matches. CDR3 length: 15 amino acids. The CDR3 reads CASSLGSGGAGELFF. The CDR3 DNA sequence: TGTGCCAGCAGCTTAGGCTCGGGGGGGGCCGGGGAGCTGTTTTTT.

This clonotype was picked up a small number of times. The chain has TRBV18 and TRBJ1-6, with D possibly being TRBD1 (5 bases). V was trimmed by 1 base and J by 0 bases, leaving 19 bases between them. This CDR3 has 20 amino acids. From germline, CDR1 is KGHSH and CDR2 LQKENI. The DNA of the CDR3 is TGTGCCAGCTCACCACGAGTTTGGACACCACAGAGCTCCTATAATTCACCCCTCCACTTT. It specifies CASSPRVWTPQSSYNSPLHF.

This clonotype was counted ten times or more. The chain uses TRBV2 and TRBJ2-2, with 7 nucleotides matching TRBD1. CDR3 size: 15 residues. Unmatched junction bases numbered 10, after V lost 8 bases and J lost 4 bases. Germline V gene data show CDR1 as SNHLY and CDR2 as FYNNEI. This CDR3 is CASFLDRSGTGELFF. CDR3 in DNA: TGTGCCAGCTTTCTGGACAGGTCGGGCACCGGGGAGCTGTTTTTT.

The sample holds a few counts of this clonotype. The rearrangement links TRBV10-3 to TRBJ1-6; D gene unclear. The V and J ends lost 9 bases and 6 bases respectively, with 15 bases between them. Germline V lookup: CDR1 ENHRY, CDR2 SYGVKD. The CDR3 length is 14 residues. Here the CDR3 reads CAITIGDPNSPLHF. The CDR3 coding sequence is TGTGCCATTACTATCGGGGATCCTAATTCACCCCTCCACTTT.

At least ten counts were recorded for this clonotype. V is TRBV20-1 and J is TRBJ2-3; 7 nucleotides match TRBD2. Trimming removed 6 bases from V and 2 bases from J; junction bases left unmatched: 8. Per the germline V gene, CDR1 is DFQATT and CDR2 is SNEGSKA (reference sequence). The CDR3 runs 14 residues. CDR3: CSASEAGTTDTQYF. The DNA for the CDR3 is TGCAGTGCCAGCGAAGCGGGAACCACAGATACGCAGTATTTT.

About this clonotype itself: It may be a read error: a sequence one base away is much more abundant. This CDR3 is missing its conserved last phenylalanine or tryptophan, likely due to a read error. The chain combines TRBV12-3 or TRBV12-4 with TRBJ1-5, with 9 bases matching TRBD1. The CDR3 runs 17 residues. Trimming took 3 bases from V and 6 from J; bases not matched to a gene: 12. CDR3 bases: TGTGCCAGCAGTTTTTTCATTCCCGCGGGACAGGGTCAGCCCCAGCATCTT. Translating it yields CASSFFIPAGQGQPQHL.

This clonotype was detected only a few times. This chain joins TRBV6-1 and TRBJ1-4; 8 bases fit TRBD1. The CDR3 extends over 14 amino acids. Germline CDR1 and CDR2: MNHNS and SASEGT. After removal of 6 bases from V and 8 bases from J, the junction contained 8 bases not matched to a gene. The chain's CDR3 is CASSLQGAEEKLFF. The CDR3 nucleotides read TGTGCCAGCAGCCTTCAGGGGGCGGAGGAAAAACTGTTTTTT.

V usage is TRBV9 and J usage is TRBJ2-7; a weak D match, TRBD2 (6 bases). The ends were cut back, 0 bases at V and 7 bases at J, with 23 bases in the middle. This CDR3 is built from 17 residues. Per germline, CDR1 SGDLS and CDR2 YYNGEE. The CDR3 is CASSVEAIAETREEQYF. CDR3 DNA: TGTGCCAGCAGCGTAGAGGCTATAGCGGAAACTAGAGAAGAGCAGTACTTC.

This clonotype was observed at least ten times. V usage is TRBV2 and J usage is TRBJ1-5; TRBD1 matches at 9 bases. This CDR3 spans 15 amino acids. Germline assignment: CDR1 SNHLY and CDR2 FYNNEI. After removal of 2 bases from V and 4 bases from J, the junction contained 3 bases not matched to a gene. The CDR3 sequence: CASSETGGENQPQHF. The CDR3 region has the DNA TGTGCCAGCAGTGAAACAGGGGGCGAGAATCAGCCCCAGCATTTT.

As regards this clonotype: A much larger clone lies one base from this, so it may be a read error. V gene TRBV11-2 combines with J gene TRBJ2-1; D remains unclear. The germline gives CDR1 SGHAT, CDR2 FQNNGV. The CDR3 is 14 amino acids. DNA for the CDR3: TGTACCAGCAGCTTAAGTCTTGGGGATAATGAGCAGTTCTTC. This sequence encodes CTSSLSLGDNEQFF.

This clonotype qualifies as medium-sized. The CDR3 region has the DNA TGTGCCAGCAGTTCGGACAGGCTGGGGGGAACTAATGAAAAACTGTTTTTT. Translation: CASSSDRLGGTNEKLFF. The genes are TRBV28 and TRBJ1-4, with 7 bases lining up with TRBD1. Losses at the gene ends were 4 bases for V and 1 base for J; bases not matched to a gene: 9. Germline CDR1 is MDHEN and CDR2 is SYDVKM. This CDR3 has 17 amino acids.

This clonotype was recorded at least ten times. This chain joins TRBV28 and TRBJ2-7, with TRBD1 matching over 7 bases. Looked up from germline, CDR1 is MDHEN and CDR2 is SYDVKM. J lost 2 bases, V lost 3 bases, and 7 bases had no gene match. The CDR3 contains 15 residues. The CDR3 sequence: CASSLKQGSPYEQYF. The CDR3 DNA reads TGTGCCAGCAGTTTGAAACAGGGGTCTCCCTACGAGCAGTACTTC. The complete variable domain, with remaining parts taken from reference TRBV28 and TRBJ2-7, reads DVKVTQSSRYLVKRTGEKVFLECVQDMDHENMFWYRQDPGLGLRLIYFSYDVKMKEKGDIPEGYSVSREKKERFSLILESASTNQTSMYLCASSLKQGSPYEQYFGPGTRLTVT.

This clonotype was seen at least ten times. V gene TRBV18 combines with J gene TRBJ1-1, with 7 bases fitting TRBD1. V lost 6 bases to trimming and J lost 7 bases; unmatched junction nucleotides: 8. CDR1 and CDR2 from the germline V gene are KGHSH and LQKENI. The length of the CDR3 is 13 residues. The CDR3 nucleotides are TGTGCCAGCTCTACAGAGGGGGCCGGTGAAGCTTTCTTT. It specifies CASSTEGAGEAFF.